This T cell receptor beta chain derives from a study of blood T cell repertoires in COVID-19. This CDR3 has 18 amino acids. Trimming shortened V by 0 bases and J by 3 bases, and 21 bases separated the two germline ends. CDR1 and CDR2 (germline): LGHNA, YNFKEQ. This clone was seen more than once but under ten times. Clones were read by immunoSEQ multiplex PCR, and TCRdb kept only the in-frame ones, dropping some. Of around 80,000 clones listed, approximately 80% are singletons. The chain has TRBV4-2 and TRBJ2-7; possibly TRBD1 for D (6 bases). This TCR was sampled from a human donor in a cohort sampled during active COVID-19. Source material: peripheral blood. CDR3 in amino acids: CASSQERIVGTRGYEQYF. The CDR3 region has the DNA TGTGCCAGCAGCCAAGAGAGAATTGTAGGGACACGCGGCTACGAGCAGTACTTC.